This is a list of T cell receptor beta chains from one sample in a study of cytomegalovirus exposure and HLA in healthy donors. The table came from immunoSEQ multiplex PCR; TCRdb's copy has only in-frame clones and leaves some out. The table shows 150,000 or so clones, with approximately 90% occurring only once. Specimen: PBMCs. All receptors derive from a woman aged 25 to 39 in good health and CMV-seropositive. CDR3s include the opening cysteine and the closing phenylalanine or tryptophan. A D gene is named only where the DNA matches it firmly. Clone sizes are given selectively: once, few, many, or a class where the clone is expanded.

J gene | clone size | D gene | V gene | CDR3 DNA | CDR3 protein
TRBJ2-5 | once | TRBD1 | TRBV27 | TGTGCCAGCAGTTTATCGGGACAGGGGGCGAGGGAGACCCAGTACTTC | CASSLSGQGARETQYF
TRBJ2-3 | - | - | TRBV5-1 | TGCGCCAGCAGCTTGGGTCAGGACACAGATACGCAGTATTTT | CASSLGQDTDTQYF
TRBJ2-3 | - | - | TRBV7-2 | TGTGCCAGCAGCTTAGGTCCCAGCGGGCGCACAGATACGCAGTATTTT | CASSLGPSGRTDTQYF
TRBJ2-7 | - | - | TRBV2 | TGTGCCAGCAGTGAGGGGCCCGAGCAGTACTTC | CASSEGPEQYF
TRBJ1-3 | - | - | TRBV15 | TGTGCCACCAGCAGAGATGACAGCGCTAGGCCCATATATTTT | CATSRDDSARPIYF
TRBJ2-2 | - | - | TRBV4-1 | TGCGCCAGCAGCGGACATAGTTCAGTCACCGGGGAGCTGTTTTTT | CASSGHSSVTGELFF
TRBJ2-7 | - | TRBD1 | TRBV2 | TGTGCCAGCAGTGTGACAGGGGTTGCCTACGAGCAGTACTTC | CASSVTGVAYEQYF
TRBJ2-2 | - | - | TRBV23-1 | TGCGCCAGCAGTCAATCGGGACTTAGGCCGAACACCGGGGAGCTGTTTTTT | CASSQSGLRPNTGELFF
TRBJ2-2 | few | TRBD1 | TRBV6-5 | TGTGCCAGCAGGGACAGGGTAACCGGGGAGCTGTTTTTT | CASRDRVTGELFF
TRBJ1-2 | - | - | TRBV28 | TGTGCCAGCAGTTTTCTCCCGGGGGTTTCTGGCTACACCTTC | CASSFLPGVSGYTF
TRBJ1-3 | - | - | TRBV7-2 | TGTGCCAGCAGCTTAGGAGACAGGTTCTCTGGAAACACCATATATTTT | CASSLGDRFSGNTIYF
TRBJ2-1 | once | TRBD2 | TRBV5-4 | TGTGCCAGCAGCCCTGGACTAGCGGGGTCCTACAATGAGCAGTTCTTC | CASSPGLAGSYNEQFF
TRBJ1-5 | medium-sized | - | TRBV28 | TGTGCCAGCAGTTCCCCCCTAGGTTCCTATAGCAATCAGCCCCAGCATTTT | CASSSPLGSYSNQPQHF
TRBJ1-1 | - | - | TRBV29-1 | TGCAGCTCTAATAAGGGGCTAGACGGTGAAGCTTTCTTT | CSSNKGLDGEAFF